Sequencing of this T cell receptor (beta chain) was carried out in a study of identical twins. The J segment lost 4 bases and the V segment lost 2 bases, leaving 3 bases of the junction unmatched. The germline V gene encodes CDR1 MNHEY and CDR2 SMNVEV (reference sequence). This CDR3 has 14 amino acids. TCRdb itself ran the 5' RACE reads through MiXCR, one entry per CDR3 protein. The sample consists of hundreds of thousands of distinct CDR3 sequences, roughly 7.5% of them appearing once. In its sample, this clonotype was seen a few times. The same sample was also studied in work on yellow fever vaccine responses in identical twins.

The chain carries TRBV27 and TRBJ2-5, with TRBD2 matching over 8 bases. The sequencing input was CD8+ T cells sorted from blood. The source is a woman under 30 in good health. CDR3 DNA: TGTGCCAGCAGTTTACTAGCGGGTATAGAGACCCAGTACTTC. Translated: CASSLLAGIETQYF.